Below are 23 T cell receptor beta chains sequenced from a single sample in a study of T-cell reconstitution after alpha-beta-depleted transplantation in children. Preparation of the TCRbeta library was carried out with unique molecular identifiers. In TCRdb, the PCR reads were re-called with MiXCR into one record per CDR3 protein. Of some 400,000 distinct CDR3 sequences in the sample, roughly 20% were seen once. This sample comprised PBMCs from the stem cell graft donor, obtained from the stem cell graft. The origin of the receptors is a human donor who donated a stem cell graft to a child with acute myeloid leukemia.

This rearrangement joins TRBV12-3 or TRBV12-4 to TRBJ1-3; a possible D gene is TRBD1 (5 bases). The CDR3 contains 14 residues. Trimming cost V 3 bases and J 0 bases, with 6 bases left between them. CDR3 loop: CASSFTGSGNTIYF. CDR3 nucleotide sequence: TGTGCCAGCAGTTTTACAGGCTCTGGAAACACCATATATTTT.

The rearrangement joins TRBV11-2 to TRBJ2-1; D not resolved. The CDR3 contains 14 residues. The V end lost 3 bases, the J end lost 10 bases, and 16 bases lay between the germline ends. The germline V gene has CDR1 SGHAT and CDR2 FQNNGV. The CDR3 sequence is CASSFGAGTEEQFF. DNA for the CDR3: TGTGCCAGCAGCTTCGGAGCAGGTACTGAAGAGCAGTTCTTC.

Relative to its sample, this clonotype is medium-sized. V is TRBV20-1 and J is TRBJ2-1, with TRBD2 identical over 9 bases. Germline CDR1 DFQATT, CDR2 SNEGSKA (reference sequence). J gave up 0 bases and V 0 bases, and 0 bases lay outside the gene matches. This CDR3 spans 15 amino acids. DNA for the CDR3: TGCAGTGCTAGAGATAGCGGGAGCTCCTACAATGAGCAGTTCTTC. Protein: CSARDSGSSYNEQFF.

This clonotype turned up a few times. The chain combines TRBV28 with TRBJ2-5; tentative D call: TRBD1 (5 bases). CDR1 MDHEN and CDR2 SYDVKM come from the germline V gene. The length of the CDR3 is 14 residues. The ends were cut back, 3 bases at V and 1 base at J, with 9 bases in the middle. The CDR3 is CASSFDSVQETQYF. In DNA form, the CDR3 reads TGTGCCAGCAGTTTCGACAGCGTCCAAGAGACCCAGTACTTC.

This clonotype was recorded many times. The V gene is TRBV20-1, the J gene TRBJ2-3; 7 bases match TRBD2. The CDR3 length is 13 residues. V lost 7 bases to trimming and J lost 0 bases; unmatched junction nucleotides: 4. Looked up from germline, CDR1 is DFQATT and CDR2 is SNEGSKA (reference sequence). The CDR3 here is CSGGSTSTDTQYF. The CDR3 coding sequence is TGCAGTGGCGGGAGCACTAGCACAGATACGCAGTATTTT.

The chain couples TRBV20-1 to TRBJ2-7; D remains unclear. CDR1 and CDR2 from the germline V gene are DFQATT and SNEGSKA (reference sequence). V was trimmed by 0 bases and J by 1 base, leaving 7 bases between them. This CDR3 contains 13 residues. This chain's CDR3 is CSARDPMSYEQYF. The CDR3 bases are TGCAGTGCTAGAGACCCAATGTCCTACGAGCAGTACTTC.

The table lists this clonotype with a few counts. CDR3 sequence (DNA): TGTGCCAGCAGCCGCGAGGGACAGGGAGACACCGGGGAGCTGTTTTTT. This gives the protein CASSREGQGDTGELFF. This chain connects TRBV6-1 to TRBJ2-2, with 9 bases lining up with TRBD1. The CDR3 has 16 residues. Germline CDR1 reads MNHNS; CDR2 reads SASEGT. V shed 6 bases and J 3 bases; nucleotides not matched to a gene: 8.

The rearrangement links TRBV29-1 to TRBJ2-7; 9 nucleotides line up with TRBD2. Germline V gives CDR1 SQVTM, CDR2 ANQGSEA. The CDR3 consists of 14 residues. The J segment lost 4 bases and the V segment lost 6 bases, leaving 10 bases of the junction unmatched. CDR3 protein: CSVRDRTSEYEQYF. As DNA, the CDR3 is TGCAGCGTCCGAGACCGGACTAGCGAGTACGAGCAGTACTTC.

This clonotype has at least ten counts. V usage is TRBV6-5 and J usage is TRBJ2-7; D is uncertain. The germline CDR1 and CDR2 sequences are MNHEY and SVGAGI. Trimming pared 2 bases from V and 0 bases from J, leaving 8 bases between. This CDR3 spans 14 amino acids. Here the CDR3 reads CASSYGLSSYEQYF. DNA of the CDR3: TGTGCCAGCAGTTACGGATTGAGCTCCTACGAGCAGTACTTC.

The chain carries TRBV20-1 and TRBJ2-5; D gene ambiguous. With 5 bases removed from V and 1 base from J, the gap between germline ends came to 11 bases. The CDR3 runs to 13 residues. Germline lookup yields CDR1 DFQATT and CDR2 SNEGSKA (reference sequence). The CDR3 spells CSAGRILQETQYF. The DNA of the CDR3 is TGCAGTGCTGGGCGAATCCTCCAAGAGACCCAGTACTTC.

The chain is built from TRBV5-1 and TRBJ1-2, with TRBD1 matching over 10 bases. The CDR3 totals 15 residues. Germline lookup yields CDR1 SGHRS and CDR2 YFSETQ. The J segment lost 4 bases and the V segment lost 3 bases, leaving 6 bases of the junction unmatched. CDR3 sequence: CASSWGTGEGYGYTF. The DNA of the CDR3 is TGCGCCAGCAGCTGGGGGACAGGGGAAGGCTATGGCTACACCTTC.

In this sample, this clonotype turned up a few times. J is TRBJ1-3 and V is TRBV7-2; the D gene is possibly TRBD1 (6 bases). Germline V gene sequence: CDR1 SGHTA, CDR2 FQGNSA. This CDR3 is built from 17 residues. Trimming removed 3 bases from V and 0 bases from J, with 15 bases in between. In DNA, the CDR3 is TGTGCCAGCAGCTTGCTGTCCACAGGGCCCTCTGGAAACACCATATATTTT. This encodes CASSLLSTGPSGNTIYF.

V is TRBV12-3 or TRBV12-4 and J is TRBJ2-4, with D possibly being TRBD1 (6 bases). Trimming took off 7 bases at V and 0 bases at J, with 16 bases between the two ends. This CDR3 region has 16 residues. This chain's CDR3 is CASTSLDSKAKNIQYF. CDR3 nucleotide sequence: TGTGCCAGCACCTCCCTGGACAGTAAAGCCAAAAACATTCAGTACTTC.

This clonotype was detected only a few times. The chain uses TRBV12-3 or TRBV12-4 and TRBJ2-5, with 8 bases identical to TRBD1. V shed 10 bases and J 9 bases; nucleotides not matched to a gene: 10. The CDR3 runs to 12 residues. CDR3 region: CATGTGGRAQYF. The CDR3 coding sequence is TGTGCCACCGGTACAGGGGGTAGGGCCCAGTACTTC.

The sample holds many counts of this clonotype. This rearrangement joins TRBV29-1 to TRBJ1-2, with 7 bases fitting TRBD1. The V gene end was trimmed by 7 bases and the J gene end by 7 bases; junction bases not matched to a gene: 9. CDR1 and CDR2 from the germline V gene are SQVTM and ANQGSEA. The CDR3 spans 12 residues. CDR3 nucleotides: TGCAGCGCCCGACAGGGAGACTCTGGCTACACCTTC. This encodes CSARQGDSGYTF.

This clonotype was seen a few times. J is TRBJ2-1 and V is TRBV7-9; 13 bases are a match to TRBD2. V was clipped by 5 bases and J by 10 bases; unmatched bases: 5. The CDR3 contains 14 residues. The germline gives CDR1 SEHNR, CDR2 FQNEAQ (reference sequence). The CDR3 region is CASSGTSGIDEQFF. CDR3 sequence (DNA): TGTGCCAGCAGCGGGACTAGCGGGATAGACGAGCAGTTCTTC.

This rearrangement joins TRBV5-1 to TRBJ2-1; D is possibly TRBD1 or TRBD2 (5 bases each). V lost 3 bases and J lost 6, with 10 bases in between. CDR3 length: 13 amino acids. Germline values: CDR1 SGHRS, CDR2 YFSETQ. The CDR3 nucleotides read TGCGCCAGCAGCTGGGACGGACTCAATGAGCAGTTCTTC. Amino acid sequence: CASSWDGLNEQFF.

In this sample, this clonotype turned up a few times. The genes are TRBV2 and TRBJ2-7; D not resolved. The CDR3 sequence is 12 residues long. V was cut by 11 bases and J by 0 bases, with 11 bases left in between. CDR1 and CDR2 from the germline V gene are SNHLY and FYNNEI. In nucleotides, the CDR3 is TGTGCCGGAAAGAAATACTCCTACGAGCAGTACTTC. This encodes CAGKKYSYEQYF.

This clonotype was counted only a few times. In DNA, the CDR3 is TGTGCCAGCAGACCTGGATTGTACACCGGGGAGCTGTTTTTT. As protein: CASRPGLYTGELFF. The genes are TRBV7-2 and TRBJ2-2; the D is unclear. The CDR3 runs to 14 residues. V was trimmed by 6 bases and J by 3 bases, leaving 11 bases between them. Per the germline V gene, CDR1 is SGHTA and CDR2 is FQGNSA.

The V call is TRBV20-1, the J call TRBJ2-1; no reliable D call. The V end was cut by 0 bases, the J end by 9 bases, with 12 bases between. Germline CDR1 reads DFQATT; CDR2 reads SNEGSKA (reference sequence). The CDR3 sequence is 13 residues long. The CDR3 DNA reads TGCAGTGCTAGAGATCGGTGGGAATCTGAGCAGTTCTTC. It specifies CSARDRWESEQFF.

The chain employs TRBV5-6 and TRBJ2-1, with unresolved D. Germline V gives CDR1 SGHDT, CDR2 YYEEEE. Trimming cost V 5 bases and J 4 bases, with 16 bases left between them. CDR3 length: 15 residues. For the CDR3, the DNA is TGTGCCAGCAGGGTTTCGGGCGGTCGGTACAATGAGCAGTTCTTC. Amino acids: CASRVSGGRYNEQFF.

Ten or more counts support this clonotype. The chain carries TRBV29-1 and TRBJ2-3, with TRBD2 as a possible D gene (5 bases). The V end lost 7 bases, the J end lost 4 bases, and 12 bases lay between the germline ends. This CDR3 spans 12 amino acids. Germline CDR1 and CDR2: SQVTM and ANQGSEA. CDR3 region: CSGGSGSDTQYF. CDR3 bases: TGCAGCGGTGGTTCGGGGTCAGATACGCAGTATTTT.

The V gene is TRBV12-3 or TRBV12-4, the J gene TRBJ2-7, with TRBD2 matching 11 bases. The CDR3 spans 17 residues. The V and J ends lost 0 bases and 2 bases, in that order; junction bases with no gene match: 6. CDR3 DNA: TGTGCCAGCAGTTTAGCTAGCGGGAGGGTCCAAACCTACGAGCAGTACTTC. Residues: CASSLASGRVQTYEQYF.